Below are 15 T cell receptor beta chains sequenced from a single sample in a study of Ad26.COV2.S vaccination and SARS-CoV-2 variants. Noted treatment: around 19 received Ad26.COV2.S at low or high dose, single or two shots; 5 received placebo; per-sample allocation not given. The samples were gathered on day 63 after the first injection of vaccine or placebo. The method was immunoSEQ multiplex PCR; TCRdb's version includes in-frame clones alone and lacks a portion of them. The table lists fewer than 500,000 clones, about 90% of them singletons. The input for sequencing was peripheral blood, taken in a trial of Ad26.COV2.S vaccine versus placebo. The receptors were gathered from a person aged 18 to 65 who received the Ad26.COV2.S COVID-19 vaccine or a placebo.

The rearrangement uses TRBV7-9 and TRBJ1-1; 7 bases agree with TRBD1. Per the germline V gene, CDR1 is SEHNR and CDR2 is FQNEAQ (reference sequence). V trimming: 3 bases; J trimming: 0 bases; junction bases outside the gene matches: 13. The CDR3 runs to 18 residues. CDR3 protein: CASSFRDRGPLVNTEAFF. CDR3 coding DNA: TGTGCCAGCAGCTTTAGGGACAGAGGACCACTTGTGAACACTGAAGCTTTCTTT.

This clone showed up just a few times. DNA for the CDR3: TGTGCCAGTAGTATGGGGCACGCGGGAGTCCTGACTACGCAGTATTTT. The encoded protein is CASSMGHAGVLTTQYF. The chain employs TRBV19 and TRBJ2-3, with 7 bases lining up with TRBD2. Trimming took 3 bases from V and 8 from J; bases not matched to a gene: 14. The length of the CDR3 is 16 residues. Germline CDR1 LNHDA, CDR2 SQIVND (reference sequence).

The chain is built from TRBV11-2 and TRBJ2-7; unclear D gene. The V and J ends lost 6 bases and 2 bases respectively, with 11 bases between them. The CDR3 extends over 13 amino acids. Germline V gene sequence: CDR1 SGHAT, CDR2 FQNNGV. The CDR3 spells CASSRSKAYEQYF. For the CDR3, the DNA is TGTGCCAGCAGTCGCAGCAAGGCCTACGAGCAGTACTTC.

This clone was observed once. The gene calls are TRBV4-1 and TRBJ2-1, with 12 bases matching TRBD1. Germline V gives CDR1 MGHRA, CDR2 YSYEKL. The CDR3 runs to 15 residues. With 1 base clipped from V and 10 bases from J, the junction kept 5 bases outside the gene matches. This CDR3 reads CASSQGGQGAREQFF. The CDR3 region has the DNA TGCGCCAGCAGCCAAGGGGGACAGGGGGCGAGGGAGCAGTTCTTC.

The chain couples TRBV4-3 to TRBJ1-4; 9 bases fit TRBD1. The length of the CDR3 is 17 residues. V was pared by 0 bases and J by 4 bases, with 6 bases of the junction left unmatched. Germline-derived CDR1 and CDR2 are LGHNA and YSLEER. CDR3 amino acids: CASSQDLDRGVNEKLFF. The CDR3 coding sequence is TGCGCCAGCAGCCAAGATCTGGACAGGGGCGTTAATGAAAAACTGTTTTTT.

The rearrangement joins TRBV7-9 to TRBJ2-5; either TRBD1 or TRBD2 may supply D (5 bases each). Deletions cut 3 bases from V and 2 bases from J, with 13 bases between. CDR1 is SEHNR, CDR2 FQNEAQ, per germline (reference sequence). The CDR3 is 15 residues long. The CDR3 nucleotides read TGTGCCAGCAGCTTCGGGACGGTCCTTCAAGAGACCCAGTACTTC. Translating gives CASSFGTVLQETQYF.

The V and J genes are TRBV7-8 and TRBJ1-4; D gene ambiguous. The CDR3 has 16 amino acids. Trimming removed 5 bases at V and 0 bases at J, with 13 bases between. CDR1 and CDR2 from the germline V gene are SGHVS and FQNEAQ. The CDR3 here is CASSQGRGATNEKLFF. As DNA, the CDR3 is TGTGCCAGCAGCCAAGGACGGGGAGCAACTAATGAAAAACTGTTTTTT.

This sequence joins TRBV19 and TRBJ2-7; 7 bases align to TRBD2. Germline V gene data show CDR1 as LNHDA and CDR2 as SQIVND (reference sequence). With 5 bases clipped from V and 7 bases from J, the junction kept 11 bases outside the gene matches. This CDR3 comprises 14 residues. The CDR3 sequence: CASSSSGAGGEQYF. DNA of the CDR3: TGTGCCAGTAGTTCCAGCGGGGCCGGTGGGGAGCAGTACTTC.

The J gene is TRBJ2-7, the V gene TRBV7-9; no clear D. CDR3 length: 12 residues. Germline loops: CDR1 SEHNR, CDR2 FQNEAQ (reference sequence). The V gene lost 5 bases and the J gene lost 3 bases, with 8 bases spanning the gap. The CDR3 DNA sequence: TGTGCCAGCAGCCCCTCCGGCTACGAGCAGTACTTC. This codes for CASSPSGYEQYF.

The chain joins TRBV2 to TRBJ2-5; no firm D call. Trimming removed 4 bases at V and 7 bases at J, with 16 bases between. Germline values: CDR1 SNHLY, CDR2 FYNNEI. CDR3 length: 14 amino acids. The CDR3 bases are TGTGCCAGCAGTGCGAATGGTAACACGGGGACCCAGTACTTC. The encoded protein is CASSANGNTGTQYF. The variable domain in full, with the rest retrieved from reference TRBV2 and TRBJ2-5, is EPEVTQTPSHQVTQMGQEVILRCVPISNHLYFYWYRQILGQKVEFLVSFYNNEISEKSEIFDDQFSVERPDGSNFTLKIRSTKLEDSAMYFCASSANGNTGTQYFGPGTRLLVL.

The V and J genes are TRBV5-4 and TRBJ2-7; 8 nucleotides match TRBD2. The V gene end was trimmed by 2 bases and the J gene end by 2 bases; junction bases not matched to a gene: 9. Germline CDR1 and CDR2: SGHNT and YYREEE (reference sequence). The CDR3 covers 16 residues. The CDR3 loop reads CASSFGSGRGAYEQYF. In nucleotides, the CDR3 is TGTGCCAGCAGCTTCGGGAGCGGGAGAGGGGCCTACGAGCAGTACTTC.

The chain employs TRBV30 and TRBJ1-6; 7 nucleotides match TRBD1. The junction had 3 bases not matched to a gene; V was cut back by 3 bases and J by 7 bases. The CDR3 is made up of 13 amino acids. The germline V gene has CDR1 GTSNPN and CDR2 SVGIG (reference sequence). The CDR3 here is CAWSPGGNSPLHF. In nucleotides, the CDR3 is TGTGCCTGGAGCCCAGGGGGGAATTCACCCCTCCACTTT.

As DNA, the CDR3 is TGTGCCAGCGGCTTTGGAGCGGGAGGGCAAGAAGGTCAAGCCTACGAGCAGTACTTC. Protein: CASGFGAGGQEGQAYEQYF. The rearrangement uses TRBV21-1 and TRBJ2-7; the D call in the table, TRBD2, was not verified against the DNA. TRBV21-1 is termed a pseudogene. The CDR3 runs to 19 residues.

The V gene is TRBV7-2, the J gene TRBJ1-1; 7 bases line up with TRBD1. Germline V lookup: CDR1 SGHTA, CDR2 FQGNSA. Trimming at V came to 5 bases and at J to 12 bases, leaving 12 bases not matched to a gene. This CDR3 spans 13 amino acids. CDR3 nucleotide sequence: TGTGCCAGCAGCCCAAACCCCCAGGGGGTTCCTTTCTTT. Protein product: CASSPNPQGVPFF. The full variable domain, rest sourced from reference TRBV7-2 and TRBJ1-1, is GAGVSQSPSNKVTEKGKDVELRCDPISGHTALYWYRQSLGQGLEFLIYFQGNSAPDKSGLPSDRFSAERTGGSVSTLTIQRTQQEDSAVYLCASSPNPQGVPFFGQGTRLTVV.

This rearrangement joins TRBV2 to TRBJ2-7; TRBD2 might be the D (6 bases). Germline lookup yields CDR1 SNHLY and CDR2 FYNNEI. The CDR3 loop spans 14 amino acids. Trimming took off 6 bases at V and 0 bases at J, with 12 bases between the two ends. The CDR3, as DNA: TGTGCCAGCAGAAGGAGCGGGTCCTCCTACGAGCAGTACTTC. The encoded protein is CASRRSGSSYEQYF.